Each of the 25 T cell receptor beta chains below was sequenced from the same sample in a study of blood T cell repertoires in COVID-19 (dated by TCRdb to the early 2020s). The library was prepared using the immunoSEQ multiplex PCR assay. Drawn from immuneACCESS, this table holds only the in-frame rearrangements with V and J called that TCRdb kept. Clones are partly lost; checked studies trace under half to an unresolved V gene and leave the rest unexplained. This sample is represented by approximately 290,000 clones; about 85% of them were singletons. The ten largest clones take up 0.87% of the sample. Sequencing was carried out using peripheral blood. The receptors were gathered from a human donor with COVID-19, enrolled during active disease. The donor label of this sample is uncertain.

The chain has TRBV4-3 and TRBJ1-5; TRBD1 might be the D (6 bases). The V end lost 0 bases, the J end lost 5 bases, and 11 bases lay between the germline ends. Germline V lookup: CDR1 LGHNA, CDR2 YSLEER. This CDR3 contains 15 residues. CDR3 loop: CASSQDMDSHQPQHF. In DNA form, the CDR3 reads TGCGCCAGCAGCCAAGACATGGACAGTCATCAGCCCCAGCATTTT.

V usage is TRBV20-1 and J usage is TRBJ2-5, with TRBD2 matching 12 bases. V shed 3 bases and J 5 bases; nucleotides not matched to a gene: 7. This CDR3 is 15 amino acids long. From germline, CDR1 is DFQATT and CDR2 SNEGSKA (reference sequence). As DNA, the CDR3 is TGCAGTGCTAGTACGACTAGCGGGAGCTGGGAGACCCAGTACTTC. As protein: CSASTTSGSWETQYF.

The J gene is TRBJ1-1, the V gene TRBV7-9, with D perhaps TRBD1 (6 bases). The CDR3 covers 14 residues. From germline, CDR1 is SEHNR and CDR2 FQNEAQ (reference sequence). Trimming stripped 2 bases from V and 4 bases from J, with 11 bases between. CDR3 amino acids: CASSLTGLGTEAFF. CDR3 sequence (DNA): TGTGCCAGCAGCTTAACAGGGCTGGGCACTGAAGCTTTCTTT.

CDR3 loop: CASSLASDTEAFF. In nucleotides, the CDR3 is TGTGCCAGCAGCTTGGCCTCGGACACTGAAGCTTTCTTT. The chain is built from TRBV5-5 and TRBJ1-1; no firm D call. The ends were cut back, 0 bases at V and 3 bases at J, with 6 bases in the middle. The CDR3 loop spans 13 amino acids. Germline V gene sequence: CDR1 SGHKS, CDR2 YYEKEE (reference sequence).

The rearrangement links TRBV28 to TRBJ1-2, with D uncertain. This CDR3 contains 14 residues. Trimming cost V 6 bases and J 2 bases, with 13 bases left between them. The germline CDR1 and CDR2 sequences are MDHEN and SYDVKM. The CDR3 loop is CASRPTGFNYGYTF. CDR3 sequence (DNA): TGTGCCAGCAGGCCAACGGGGTTCAACTATGGCTACACCTTC.

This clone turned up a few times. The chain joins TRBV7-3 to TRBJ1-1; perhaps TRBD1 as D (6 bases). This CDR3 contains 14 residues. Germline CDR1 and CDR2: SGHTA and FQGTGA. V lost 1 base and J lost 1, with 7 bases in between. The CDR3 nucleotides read TGTGCCAGCAGCTTAAGGGGGCAGAACACTGAAGCTTTCTTT. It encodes CASSLRGQNTEAFF.

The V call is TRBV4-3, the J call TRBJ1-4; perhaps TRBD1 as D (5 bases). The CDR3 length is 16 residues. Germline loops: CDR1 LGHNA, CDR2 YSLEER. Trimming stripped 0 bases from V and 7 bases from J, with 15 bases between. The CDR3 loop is CASSQEVGGGSEKLFF. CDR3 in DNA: TGCGCCAGCAGCCAAGAGGTGGGGGGAGGAAGTGAAAAACTGTTTTTT.

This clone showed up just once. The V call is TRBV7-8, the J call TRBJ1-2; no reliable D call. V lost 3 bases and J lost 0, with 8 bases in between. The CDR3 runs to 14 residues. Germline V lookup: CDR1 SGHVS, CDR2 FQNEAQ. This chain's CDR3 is CASSLRRTNYGYTF. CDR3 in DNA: TGTGCCAGCAGCTTGAGGAGAACTAACTATGGCTACACCTTC.

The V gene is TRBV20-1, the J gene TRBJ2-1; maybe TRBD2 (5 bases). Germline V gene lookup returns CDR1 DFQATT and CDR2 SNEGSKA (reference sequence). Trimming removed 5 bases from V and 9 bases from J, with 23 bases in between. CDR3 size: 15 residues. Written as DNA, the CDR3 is TGCAGTGCTGGTGAGTCTAGGACTGGCCGCGGTGAGCAGTTCTTC. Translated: CSAGESRTGRGEQFF.

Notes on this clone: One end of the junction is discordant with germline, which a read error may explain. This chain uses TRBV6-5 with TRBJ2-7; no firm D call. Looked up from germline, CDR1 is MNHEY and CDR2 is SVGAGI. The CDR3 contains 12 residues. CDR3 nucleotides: TGTGCCAGCAGCTACTTTCAGGAATCACAGTACTTC. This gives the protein CASSYFQESQYF.

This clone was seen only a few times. This CDR3 is CAWSVQDHGYTF. In DNA form, the CDR3 reads TGTGCCTGGAGTGTACAGGATCATGGCTACACCTTC. The V and J genes are TRBV30 and TRBJ1-2; the D gene is possibly TRBD1 (5 bases). This CDR3 contains 12 residues. From germline, CDR1 is GTSNPN and CDR2 SVGIG (reference sequence). Trimming removed 0 bases at V and 6 bases at J, with 8 bases between.

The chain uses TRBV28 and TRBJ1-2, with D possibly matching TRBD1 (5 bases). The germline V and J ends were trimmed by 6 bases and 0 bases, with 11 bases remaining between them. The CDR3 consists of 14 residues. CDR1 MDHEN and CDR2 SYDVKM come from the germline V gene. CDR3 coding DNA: TGTGCCAGCAGGCGGGACGGAGCTAACTATGGCTACACCTTC. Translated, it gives CASRRDGANYGYTF.

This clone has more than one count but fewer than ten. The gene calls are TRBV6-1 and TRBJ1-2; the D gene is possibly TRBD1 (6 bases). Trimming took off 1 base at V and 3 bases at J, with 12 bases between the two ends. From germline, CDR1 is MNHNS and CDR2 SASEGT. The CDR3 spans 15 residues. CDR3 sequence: CASSEEWGRDYGYTF. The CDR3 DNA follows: TGTGCCAGCAGTGAAGAATGGGGGCGGGACTATGGCTACACCTTC.

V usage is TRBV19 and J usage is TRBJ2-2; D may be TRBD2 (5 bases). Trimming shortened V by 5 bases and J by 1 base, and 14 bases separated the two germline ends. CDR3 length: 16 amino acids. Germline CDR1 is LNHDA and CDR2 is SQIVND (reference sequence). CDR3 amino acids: CASSAIPGRNTGELFF. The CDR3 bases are TGTGCCAGTAGTGCCATCCCGGGGAGGAACACCGGGGAGCTGTTTTTT.

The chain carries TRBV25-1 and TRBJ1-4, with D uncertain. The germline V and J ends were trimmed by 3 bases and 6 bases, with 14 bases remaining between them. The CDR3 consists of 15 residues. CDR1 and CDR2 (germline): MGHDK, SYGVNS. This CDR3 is CASSDPSRGDEKLFF. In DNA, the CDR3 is TGTGCCAGCAGTGACCCCTCACGAGGCGATGAAAAACTGTTTTTT.

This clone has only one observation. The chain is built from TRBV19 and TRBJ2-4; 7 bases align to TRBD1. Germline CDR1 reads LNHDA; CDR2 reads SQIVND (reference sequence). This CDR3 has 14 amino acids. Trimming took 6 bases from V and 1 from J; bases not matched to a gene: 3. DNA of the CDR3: TGTGCCAGTAGCACGACAGGGGCCAAAAACATTCAGTACTTC. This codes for CASSTTGAKNIQYF.

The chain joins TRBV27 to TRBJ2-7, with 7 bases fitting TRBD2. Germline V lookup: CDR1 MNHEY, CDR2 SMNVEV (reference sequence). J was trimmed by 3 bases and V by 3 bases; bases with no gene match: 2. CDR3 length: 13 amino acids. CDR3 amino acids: CASSLGLIYEQYF. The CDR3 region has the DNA TGTGCCAGCAGTTTGGGACTAATCTACGAGCAGTACTTC.

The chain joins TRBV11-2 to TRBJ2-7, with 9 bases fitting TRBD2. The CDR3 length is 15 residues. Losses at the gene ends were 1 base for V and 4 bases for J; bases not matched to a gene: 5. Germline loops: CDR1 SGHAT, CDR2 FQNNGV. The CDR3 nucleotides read TGTGCCAGCAGCTTAGCTAGCGGGAATACTTACGAGCAGTACTTC. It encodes CASSLASGNTYEQYF.

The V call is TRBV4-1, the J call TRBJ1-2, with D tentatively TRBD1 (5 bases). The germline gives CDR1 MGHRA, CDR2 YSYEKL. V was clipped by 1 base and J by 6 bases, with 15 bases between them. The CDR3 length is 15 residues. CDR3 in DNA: TGCGCCAGCAGCCAAGTAGGGGTCCCGGTGGATGGCTACACCTTC. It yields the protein CASSQVGVPVDGYTF.

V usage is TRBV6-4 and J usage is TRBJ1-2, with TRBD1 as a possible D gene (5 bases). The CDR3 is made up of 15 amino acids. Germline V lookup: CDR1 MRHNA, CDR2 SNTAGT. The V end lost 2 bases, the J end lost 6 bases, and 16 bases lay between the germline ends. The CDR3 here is CASSDGASPPDGYTF. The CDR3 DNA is TGTGCCAGCAGTGACGGGGCCAGTCCTCCCGATGGCTACACCTTC.

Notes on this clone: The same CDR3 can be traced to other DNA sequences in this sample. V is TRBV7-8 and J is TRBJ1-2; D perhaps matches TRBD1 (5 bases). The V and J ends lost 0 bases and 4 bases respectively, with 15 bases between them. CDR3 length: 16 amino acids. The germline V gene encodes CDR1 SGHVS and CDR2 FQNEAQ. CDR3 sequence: CASSLADRGGLYGYTF. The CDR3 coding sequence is TGTGCCAGCAGCTTAGCGGATAGGGGAGGACTCTATGGCTACACCTTC.

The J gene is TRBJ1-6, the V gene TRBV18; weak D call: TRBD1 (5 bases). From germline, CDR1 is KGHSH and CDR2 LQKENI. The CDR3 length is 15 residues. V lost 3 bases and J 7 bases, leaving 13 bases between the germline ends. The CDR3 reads CASSPREGLNSPLHF. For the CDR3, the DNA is TGTGCCAGCTCACCCCGGGAGGGGTTGAATTCACCCCTCCACTTT.

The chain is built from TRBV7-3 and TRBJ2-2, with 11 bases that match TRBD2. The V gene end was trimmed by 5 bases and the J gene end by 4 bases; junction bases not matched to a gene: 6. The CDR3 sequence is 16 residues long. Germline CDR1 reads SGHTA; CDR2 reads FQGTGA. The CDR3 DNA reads TGTGCCAGCAGCCACGGACTAGCGGGTAGCACCGGGGAGCTGTTTTTT. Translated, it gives CASSHGLAGSTGELFF.

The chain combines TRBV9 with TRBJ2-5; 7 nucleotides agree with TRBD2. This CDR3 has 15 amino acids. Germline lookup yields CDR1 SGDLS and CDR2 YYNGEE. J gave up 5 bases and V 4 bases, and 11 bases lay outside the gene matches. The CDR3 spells CASSSGEGTWETQYF. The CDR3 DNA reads TGTGCCAGCAGCTCCGGGGAGGGGACGTGGGAGACCCAGTACTTC.

CDR3 nucleotide sequence: TGTGCCAGCAGTCGGGACAGGGATTTGTATGAGCAGTTCTTC. Translated, it gives CASSRDRDLYEQFF. The rearrangement links TRBV6-5 to TRBJ2-1; TRBD1 agrees at 9 bases. V lost 5 bases, J lost 8 bases, and 7 bases stayed unmatched. From germline, CDR1 is MNHEY and CDR2 SVGAGI. This CDR3 is 14 amino acids long.